This entry concerns a single T cell receptor (beta chain). Its antigen is not known. Both 60 Vbeta primers and 13 Jbeta primers went into the PCR. Sequencing used immunoSEQ multiplex PCR; TCRdb keeps in-frame clones, though not all of them. The top ten clones hold 1.4% of a sample with some 190,000 clones, more than 60% of them seen once. The CDR3 totals 17 residues. The germline V gene has CDR1 LGHNA and CDR2 YNFKEQ. The V gene lost 5 bases and the J gene lost 0 bases, with 17 bases spanning the gap. These data come from a study of cytomegalovirus exposure and HLA in healthy donors. Findings and caveats of the study: In vitro, three CMV-associated chains proved specific for CMV antigens.

Sequencing input: PBMCs. The source is a man between 18 and 35 years old in good health and CMV-seronegative. The chain uses TRBV4-2 and TRBJ1-3; possible D gene TRBD1, 5 bases. CDR3 bases: TGTGCCAGCAGCGGGCCCTTACAGGAATTCTCTGGAAACACCATATATTTT. Its protein is CASSGPLQEFSGNTIYF.